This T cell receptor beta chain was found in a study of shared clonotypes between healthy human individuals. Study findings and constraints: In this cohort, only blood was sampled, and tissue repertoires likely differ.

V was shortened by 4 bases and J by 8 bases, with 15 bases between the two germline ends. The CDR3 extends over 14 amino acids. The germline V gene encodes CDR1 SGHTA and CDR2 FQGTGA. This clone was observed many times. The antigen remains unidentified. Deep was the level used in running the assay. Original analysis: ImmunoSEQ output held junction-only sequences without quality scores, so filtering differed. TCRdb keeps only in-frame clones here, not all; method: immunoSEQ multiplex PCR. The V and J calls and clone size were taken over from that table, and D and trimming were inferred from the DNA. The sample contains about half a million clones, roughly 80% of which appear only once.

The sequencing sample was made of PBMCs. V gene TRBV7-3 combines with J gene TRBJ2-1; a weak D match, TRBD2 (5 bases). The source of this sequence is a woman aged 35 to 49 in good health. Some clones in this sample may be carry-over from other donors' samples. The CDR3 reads CASSSLRGSDEQFF. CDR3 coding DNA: TGTGCCAGCAGCTCCCTCCGGGGTAGTGATGAGCAGTTCTTC.